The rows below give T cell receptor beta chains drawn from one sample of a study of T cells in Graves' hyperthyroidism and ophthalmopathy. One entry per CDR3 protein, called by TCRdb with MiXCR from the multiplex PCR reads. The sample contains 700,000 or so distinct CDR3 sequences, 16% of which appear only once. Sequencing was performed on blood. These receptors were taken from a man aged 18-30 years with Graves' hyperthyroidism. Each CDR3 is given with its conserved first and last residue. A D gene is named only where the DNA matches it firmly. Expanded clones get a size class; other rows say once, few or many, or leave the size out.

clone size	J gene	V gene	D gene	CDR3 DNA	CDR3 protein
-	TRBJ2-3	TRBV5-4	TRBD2	TGTGCCAGCAGCTTGGCAGCGGGAGGGGGAACAGATATGCAGTATTTT	CASSLAAGGGTDMQYF
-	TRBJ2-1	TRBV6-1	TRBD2	TGTGCCAGCAGGGGGCTAGCGGACAATGAGCAGTTCTTC	CASRGLADNEQFF
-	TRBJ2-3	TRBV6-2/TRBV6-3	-	TGTGCCAGCAGCCGGGGTGGGGCTCCTTCAAATACGCAGTATTTT	CASSRGGAPSNTQYF
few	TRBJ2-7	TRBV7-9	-	TGTGCCAGCAGCCCGACCTTCGGAGAGCAGTACTTC	CASSPTFGEQYF
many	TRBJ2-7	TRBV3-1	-	TGTGCCAGCAGCCAAGAGGACCGCCGCTCCTACGAGCAGTACTTC	CASSQEDRRSYEQYF
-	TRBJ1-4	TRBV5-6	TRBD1	TGTGCCAGCGCTGACAGGGGATATAATGAAAAACTGTTTTTT	CASADRGYNEKLFF
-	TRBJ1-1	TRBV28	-	TGTGCCAGCAGTTTAAGGCAGCTCGGTAAAGCTTTCTTT	CASSLRQLGKAFF
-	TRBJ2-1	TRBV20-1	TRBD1	TGCAGTGCTAGAGACCCAGGGTCAGGGGGCAATGAGCAGTTCTTC	CSARDPGSGGNEQFF
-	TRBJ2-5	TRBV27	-	TGTGCCAGCAGTTCTGGGGTTCCGGCGACCCAGTACTTC	CASSSGVPATQYF
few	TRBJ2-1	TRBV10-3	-	TGTGCCTCGGCCGAAGGACTATCATGGGACAATGAGCAGTTCTTC	CASAEGLSWDNEQFF
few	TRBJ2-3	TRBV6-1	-	TGTGCCAGCAGTGAACATAGGGCGGTTCAGTATTTT	CASSEHRAVQYF
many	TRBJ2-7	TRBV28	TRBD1	TGTGCCAGCAGTAAGACCTGGACAGGTAGTTCCTACGAGCAGTACTTC	CASSKTWTGSSYEQYF
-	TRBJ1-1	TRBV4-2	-	TGTGCCAGCAGCCAAGTCGACAGGCCGAACACTGAAGCTTTCTTT	CASSQVDRPNTEAFF
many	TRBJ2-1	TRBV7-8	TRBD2	TGTGCCAGCAGCTTACGGGGGGACCGCTCCTACAATGAGCAGTTCTTC	CASSLRGDRSYNEQFF
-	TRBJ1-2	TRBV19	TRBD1	TGTGCCAGTAGTATAGGGGACAGGAGCTTCTATGGCTACACCTTC	CASSIGDRSFYGYTF
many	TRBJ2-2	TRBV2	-	TGTGCCAGCAGAGGCAGAACGAACACCGGGGAGCTGTTTTTT	CASRGRTNTGELFF
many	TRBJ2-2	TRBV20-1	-	TGCAGTGCTAGAGGTGGGGGCCCGAACACCGGGGAGCTGTTTTTT	CSARGGGPNTGELFF
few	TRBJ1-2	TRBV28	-	TGTGCCAGCAGTTGGGACGGAATCTATGGCTACACCTTC	CASSWDGIYGYTF
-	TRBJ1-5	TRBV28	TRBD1	TGTGCCAGCACCGGACAGGGGAGCAATCAGCCCCAGCATTTT	CASTGQGSNQPQHF
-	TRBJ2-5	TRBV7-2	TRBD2	TGCGCCAGCAGCCCCCGGGTAGCGGGAGGCCAAGAGACCCAGTACTTC	CASSPRVAGGQETQYF
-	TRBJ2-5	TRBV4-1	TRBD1	TGCGCCAGCAGCCCCGAGGGACGCAGGGGGCAAGAGACCCAGTACTTC	CASSPEGRRGQETQYF
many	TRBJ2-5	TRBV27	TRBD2	TGTGCCAGCTCCTTAGGGTCTAGCGGGATCTCGGAGACCCAGTACTTC	CASSLGSSGISETQYF
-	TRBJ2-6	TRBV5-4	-	TGTGCCAGCAGCGACAGCTCTGGGGTCAACGTCCTGACTTTC	CASSDSSGVNVLTF
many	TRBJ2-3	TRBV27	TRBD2	TGTGCCAGCAGTTGGACTAGTGTCACAGATACGCAGTATTTT	CASSWTSVTDTQYF
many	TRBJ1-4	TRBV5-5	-	TGTGCCAGCAGCTTATCTCGGGGGGCTAATGAAAAACTGTTTTTT	CASSLSRGANEKLFF
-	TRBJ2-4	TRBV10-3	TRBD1	TGTGCCATCAGTGAGACACCGGGACAGGGGCGGAAAAACATTCAGTACTTC	CAISETPGQGRKNIQYF
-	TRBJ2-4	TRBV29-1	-	TGCAGCGGGCTGGGTTGGAACATTCAGTACTTC	CSGLGWNIQYF
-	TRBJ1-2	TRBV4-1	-	TGCGCCAGCACAAAGTTAGGGGTTGGTGGCTACACCTTC	CASTKLGVGGYTF
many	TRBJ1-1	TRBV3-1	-	TGTGCCAGCAGCCGCCTGGGCACTGAAGCTTTCTTT	CASSRLGTEAFF
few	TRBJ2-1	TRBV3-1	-	TGTGCCAGCAGCCTCCTCGACAGTCATGAGCAGTTCTTC	CASSLLDSHEQFF
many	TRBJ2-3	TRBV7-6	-	TGTGCCAGCAGCCCCAGGGGGCGGGAGGACAACACAGATACGCAGTATTTT	CASSPRGREDNTDTQYF
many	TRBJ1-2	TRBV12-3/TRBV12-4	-	TGTGCCAGCACCCCTATGTCCTATGGCTACACCTTC	CASTPMSYGYTF
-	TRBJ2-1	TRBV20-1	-	TGCAGTGCCGCCATGGGGAGCTCCTACAATGAGCAGTTCTTC	CSAAMGSSYNEQFF
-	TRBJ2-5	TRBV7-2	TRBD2	TGTGCCAGCAGCCGCCGACTAGCGGGCGCCCGGTGGGAGACCCAGTACTTC	CASSRRLAGARWETQYF
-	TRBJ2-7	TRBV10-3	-	TGTGCCATCAGTGAAGCTACCAGGGCCTACGAGCAGTACTTC	CAISEATRAYEQYF
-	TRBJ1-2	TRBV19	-	TGTGCCAGTGGCCGCCACGAGTTGGGATATGGCTACACCTTC	CASGRHELGYGYTF
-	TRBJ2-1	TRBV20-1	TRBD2	TGCAGTGCTGGACAGGGGGGATGGACTAGCGGGAACAGGAATGAGCAGTTCTTC	CSAGQGGWTSGNRNEQFF
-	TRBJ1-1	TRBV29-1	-	TGCAGCGTGATGCTTGTGAACACTGAAGCTTTCTTT	CSVMLVNTEAFF
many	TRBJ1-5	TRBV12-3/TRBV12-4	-	TGTGCCAGCAGTTTGGGGGACACCAATCAGCCCCAGCATTTT	CASSLGDTNQPQHF
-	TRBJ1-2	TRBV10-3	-	TGTGCCATCAGTGAGGGGAGGGTCGGCTACACCTTC	CAISEGRVGYTF
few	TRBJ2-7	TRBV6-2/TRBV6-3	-	TGTGCCAGCAGGACCCCCCGAGGAGGTGTCGACGAGCAGTACTTC	CASRTPRGGVDEQYF
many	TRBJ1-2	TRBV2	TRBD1	TGTGCCAGCACCGAGGGACAGGGGTTCATCGGAGAATATGGCTACACCTTC	CASTEGQGFIGEYGYTF
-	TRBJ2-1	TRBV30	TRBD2	TGTGCCTGGAGTGTAGCGGGAGTAGGTGAGCAGTTCTTC	CAWSVAGVGEQFF
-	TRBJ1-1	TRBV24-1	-	TGTGCCACCAGTGAACACAATGGTAATGAAGCTTTCTTT	CATSEHNGNEAFF
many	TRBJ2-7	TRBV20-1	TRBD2	TGCAGTGCTAGAGACCCCCCCCGGGCTAGCGGGAGGTCCTACGAGCAGTACTTC	CSARDPPRASGRSYEQYF
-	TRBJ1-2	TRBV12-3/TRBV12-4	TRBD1	TGTGCCAGCAGTGACAGGGGCTTTGGCTACACCTTC	CASSDRGFGYTF
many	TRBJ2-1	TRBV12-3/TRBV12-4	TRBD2	TGTGCCAGCACCAAGACTAGCGGGAGTTTCGAGCAGTTCTTC	CASTKTSGSFEQFF
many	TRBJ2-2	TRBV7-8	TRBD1	TGTGCCAGCAGCTTAGGTTGGACAGGGGAAGGGGAGCTGTTTTTT	CASSLGWTGEGELFF
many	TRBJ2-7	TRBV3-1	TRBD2	TGTGCCAGCAGCAGACCGGGACTAGGACTCGAGCAGTACTTC	CASSRPGLGLEQYF
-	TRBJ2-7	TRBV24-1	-	TGTGCCACCAGTGCCCCGGGGGAGATGGTTTACGAGCAGTACTTC	CATSAPGEMVYEQYF
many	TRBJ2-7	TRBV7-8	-	TGTGCCAGCAGCCCCCAGGGGCCGTTTCCCTACGAGCAGTACTTC	CASSPQGPFPYEQYF
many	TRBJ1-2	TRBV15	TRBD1	TGTGCCACCAGCGGGAGACAGGGAGCTGGCTATGGCTACACCTTC	CATSGRQGAGYGYTF
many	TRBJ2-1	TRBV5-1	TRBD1	TGCGCCAGCAGCACGGGACAGGGGGCATGGACTGAGCAGTTCTTC	CASSTGQGAWTEQFF
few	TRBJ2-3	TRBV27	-	TGTGCCAGCAGAATTGGGACACGGAACCGTGATACGCAGTATTTT	CASRIGTRNRDTQYF
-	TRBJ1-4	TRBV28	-	TGTGCCAGCAGTCCTCAGGGAGGGCCGGACGAAAAACTGTTTTTT	CASSPQGGPDEKLFF
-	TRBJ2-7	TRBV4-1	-	TGCGCCAGCAGCCAAGATCCTCAAAGAGGGTTCGAGCAGTACTTC	CASSQDPQRGFEQYF
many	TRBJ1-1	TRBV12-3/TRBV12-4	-	TGTGCCAGCAGTTTAGGGGGGATGACTGAAGCTTTCTTT	CASSLGGMTEAFF
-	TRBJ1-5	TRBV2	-	TGTGCCAACAGTTCGGGACCGGTCAATCAGCCCCAGCATTTT	CANSSGPVNQPQHF
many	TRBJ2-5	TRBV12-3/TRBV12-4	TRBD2	TGTGCCAGCAGTTTAGCGCTTGGGCTAGCGGGTCTGGAGACCCAGTACTTC	CASSLALGLAGLETQYF